This T cell receptor beta chain was recorded in a study of CD8+CD57+ T cells in acquired aplastic anemia. The use of genomic DNA as template underpinned the TCR beta VDJ and CDR3 profiling. TCRdb redid the calling of the reads with MiXCR, one entry per CDR3 protein. The data hold about 160,000 distinct CDR3 sequences, with under 55% observed a single time. Looked up from germline, CDR1 is LNHDA and CDR2 is SQIVND (reference sequence). The ends lost 5 bases at V and 3 bases at J; junction bases unmatched: 4. The CDR3 runs to 14 residues. By flow cytometry, patients selected for sequencing had shown an expansion of CD8+CD57+ cells.

The chain couples TRBV19 to TRBJ1-2; 9 bases line up with TRBD1. This clonotype was obtained from a human donor with aplastic anemia. Sample: sorted CD4+, CD8+, or CD8+CD57+ T cells (not recorded which) from PBMCs. The CDR3 DNA is TGTGCCAGTAGTGGGGGGACAGGGCACTATGGCTACACCTTC. Its protein is CASSGGTGHYGYTF.